This T cell receptor (beta chain) was obtained from a study of blood T cell repertoires in COVID-19. The method was immunoSEQ multiplex PCR; TCRdb's version includes in-frame clones alone and lacks a portion of them. The sample has under 200,000 clones, about nine tenths seen once. This clone was detected once. V lost 4 bases and J lost 5; bases outside the gene matches: 6. In germline, CDR1 is LGHDT, CDR2 YNNKEL (reference sequence). The CDR3 is 14 amino acids. The material sequenced was peripheral blood. The V call is TRBV3-1 (or the pseudogene TRBV3-2), the J call TRBJ2-5, with TRBD2 matching 8 bases. The receptor was isolated from a woman in her 70s with acute or convalescent COVID-19. CDR3 DNA: TGTGCCAGCAGCCTATCGGGGGGGCGTGAGACCCAGTACTTC. Amino acids: CASSLSGGRETQYF.